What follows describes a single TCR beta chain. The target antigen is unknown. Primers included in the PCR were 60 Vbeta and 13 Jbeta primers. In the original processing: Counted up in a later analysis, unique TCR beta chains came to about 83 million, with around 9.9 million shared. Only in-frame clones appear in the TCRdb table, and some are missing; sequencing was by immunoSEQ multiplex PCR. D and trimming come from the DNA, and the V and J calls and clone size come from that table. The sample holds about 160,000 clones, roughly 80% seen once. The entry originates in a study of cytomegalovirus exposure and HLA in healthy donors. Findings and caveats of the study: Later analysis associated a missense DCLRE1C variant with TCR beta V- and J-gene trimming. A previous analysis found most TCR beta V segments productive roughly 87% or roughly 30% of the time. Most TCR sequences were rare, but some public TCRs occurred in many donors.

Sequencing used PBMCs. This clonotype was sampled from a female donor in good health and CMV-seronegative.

CDR3 nucleotide sequence: TGTGCCAGCAGTTTGGGTGTGGGACAGTCGACCTTC. This gives the protein CASSLGVGQSTF. The chain uses TRBV28 and TRBJ1-2, with 7 bases identical to TRBD1. The CDR3 is 12 amino acids. Germline CDR1 MDHEN, CDR2 SYDVKM. The trim removed 3 bases at V and 14 bases at J, leaving 9 bases unmatched.